This T cell receptor beta chain appears in the sequencing data of a study of blood T cell repertoires in COVID-19. Across the study: Sample material is recorded as cDNA or gDNA derived from T cells, B-cell-depleted T cells, or PBMCs.

Original methodology: From reference gene primer amplification, estimates of nucleated cell counts were derived. Sequenced by immunoSEQ multiplex PCR; TCRdb stores in-frame clones only, minus some. The V and J calls and clone size were taken over from that table, and D and trimming were inferred from the DNA. The sample includes under 150,000 clones, roughly 86% of them seen just once. CDR3 length equals 13 residues. With 10 bases removed from V and 4 bases from J, the gap between germline ends came to 13 bases. This clone appeared once. The sequence was collected from a human donor in a cohort sampled during active COVID-19. The chain links TRBV12-3 or TRBV12-4 to TRBJ1-4; D is perhaps TRBD1 (6 bases). Material: peripheral blood. The CDR3 sequence is CATLGAVNEKLFF. The CDR3 region has the DNA TGTGCCACCTTGGGGGCCGTTAATGAAAAACTGTTTTTT.